A selection of T cell receptor beta chains follows, all from one sample in a study of shared clonotypes between healthy human individuals. The method was immunoSEQ multiplex PCR; TCRdb's version includes in-frame clones alone and lacks a portion of them. The top ten clones hold 24% of a sample with hundreds of thousands of clones, about 91% of them seen once. Sequenced: naive CD8+ T cells sorted from blood. All receptors come from a man between 25 and 39 years old in good health. CDR3s include the opening cysteine and the closing phenylalanine or tryptophan. Fields, in order: clone size, J gene, D gene, V gene, CDR3 DNA, CDR3 protein. D genes are given only for firm matches. Part of the rows lack a size; the others show once, few, many or a class for expanded clones.

abundance: -; j_gene: TRBJ2-7; d_gene: -; v_gene: TRBV4-1; CDR3nt: TGCGCCAGCGGGATTGACGGGAGCTCCTACGAGCAGTACTTC; CDR3aa: CASGIDGSSYEQYF
abundance: -; j_gene: TRBJ2-7; d_gene: -; v_gene: TRBV15; CDR3nt: TGTGCCACCAGTGAGATAGGAGGGCCGTCCTACGAGCAGTACTTC; CDR3aa: CATSEIGGPSYEQYF
abundance: -; j_gene: TRBJ2-7; d_gene: TRBD2; v_gene: TRBV19; CDR3nt: TGTGCCAGTAGTATAAGGCTAGCGGGAGCCCATTCCGCCTACGAGCAGTACTTC; CDR3aa: CASSIRLAGAHSAYEQYF
abundance: -; j_gene: TRBJ1-2; d_gene: -; v_gene: TRBV6-1; CDR3nt: TGTGCCAGCAGCGCCGGGACTTCTTATGGCTACACCTTC; CDR3aa: CASSAGTSYGYTF
abundance: -; j_gene: TRBJ2-7; d_gene: TRBD2; v_gene: TRBV4-3; CDR3nt: TGCGCCAGCAGCCAAGAACTAGCGGGAGGGCAATACGAGCAGTACTTC; CDR3aa: CASSQELAGGQYEQYF
abundance: -; j_gene: TRBJ2-2; d_gene: TRBD2; v_gene: TRBV29-1; CDR3nt: TGCAGCGTTGAACAGCGGGAGAGGACCGGGGAGCTGTTTTTT; CDR3aa: CSVEQRERTGELFF
abundance: -; j_gene: TRBJ1-1; d_gene: TRBD1; v_gene: TRBV19; CDR3nt: TGTGCCAGTAGCCAGACTAGACAGGGGACATGGAACACTGAAGCTTTCTTT; CDR3aa: CASSQTRQGTWNTEAFF
abundance: once; j_gene: TRBJ2-7; d_gene: -; v_gene: TRBV6-5; CDR3nt: TGTGCCAGCAGTTACGACAGCTACGAGCAGTACTTC; CDR3aa: CASSYDSYEQYF
abundance: -; j_gene: TRBJ2-1; d_gene: TRBD2; v_gene: TRBV27; CDR3nt: TGTGCCAGCAGTTTATTCGGGACTAGCGGCAATGAGCAGTTCTTC; CDR3aa: CASSLFGTSGNEQFF
abundance: -; j_gene: TRBJ1-5; d_gene: -; v_gene: TRBV6-5; CDR3nt: TGTGCCAGCAAAGGCGACGGATCCAATCAGCCCCAGCATTTT; CDR3aa: CASKGDGSNQPQHF
abundance: -; j_gene: TRBJ2-5; d_gene: -; v_gene: TRBV4-1; CDR3nt: TGCGCCAGCAGCCAAGATCCGAGTCTGGGAGAGACCCAGTACTTC; CDR3aa: CASSQDPSLGETQYF
abundance: -; j_gene: TRBJ2-7; d_gene: -; v_gene: TRBV6-5; CDR3nt: TGTGCCAGCAGTTACGACCTGCCACCCTACGAGCAGTACTTC; CDR3aa: CASSYDLPPYEQYF
abundance: -; j_gene: TRBJ2-1; d_gene: -; v_gene: TRBV4-1; CDR3nt: TGCGCCAGCAGCCATCTATACAATGAGCAGTTCTTC; CDR3aa: CASSHLYNEQFF
abundance: once; j_gene: TRBJ1-4; d_gene: -; v_gene: TRBV29-1; CDR3nt: TGCAGCGTAGAAACCGGACATCCAACGGGGGAAAAACTGTTTTTT; CDR3aa: CSVETGHPTGEKLFF
abundance: -; j_gene: TRBJ1-4; d_gene: -; v_gene: TRBV27; CDR3nt: TGTGCCAGCAGTGCCGATCAGGGGCTTATTGAAAAACTGTTTTTT; CDR3aa: CASSADQGLIEKLFF
abundance: -; j_gene: TRBJ2-1; d_gene: -; v_gene: TRBV19; CDR3nt: TGTGCCAGTTCAAGCGGAGCTAACAATGAGCAGTTCTTC; CDR3aa: CASSSGANNEQFF
abundance: -; j_gene: TRBJ1-3; d_gene: -; v_gene: TRBV2; CDR3nt: TGTGCCAGCAACCGGGTTACAGACTCTGGAAACACCATATATTTT; CDR3aa: CASNRVTDSGNTIYF
abundance: -; j_gene: TRBJ2-1; d_gene: TRBD2; v_gene: TRBV10-3; CDR3nt: TGTGCCATCAGCGCTACGGGACTAGCGGTTTCCAATGAGCAGTTCTTC; CDR3aa: CAISATGLAVSNEQFF
abundance: -; j_gene: TRBJ2-7; d_gene: TRBD2; v_gene: TRBV4-1; CDR3nt: TGCGCCAGCAGCCAAGATGTGAATCTGGGGGGGTTCGAGCAGTACTTC; CDR3aa: CASSQDVNLGGFEQYF
abundance: -; j_gene: TRBJ2-1; d_gene: -; v_gene: TRBV7-8; CDR3nt: TGTGCCAGCAGTGCCCCCTCCTACAATGAGCAGTTCTTC; CDR3aa: CASSAPSYNEQFF
abundance: -; j_gene: TRBJ1-2; d_gene: -; v_gene: TRBV7-8; CDR3nt: TGTGCCAGCAGCCCATACGTAACAGGGTTAGGGTATGGCTACACCTTC; CDR3aa: CASSPYVTGLGYGYTF
abundance: -; j_gene: TRBJ2-7; d_gene: TRBD1; v_gene: TRBV7-2; CDR3nt: TGTGCCAGCACTGTATGGGACAGGGACTACGAGCAGTACTTC; CDR3aa: CASTVWDRDYEQYF
abundance: -; j_gene: TRBJ2-7; d_gene: -; v_gene: TRBV7-9; CDR3nt: TGTGCCAGCAGCGCGGGGATCCAGCAGTACTTC; CDR3aa: CASSAGIQQYF
abundance: -; j_gene: TRBJ2-7; d_gene: -; v_gene: TRBV4-1; CDR3nt: TGCGCCAGCAGCCAATTCCGGGACACTACCTACGAGCAGTACTTC; CDR3aa: CASSQFRDTTYEQYF